Listed below are T cell receptor beta chains from one sample, sequenced in a study of T cells in localized non-small cell lung cancer. Using immunoSEQ multiplex PCR, the repertoire was profiled, and TCRdb retains in-frame clones only, with some absent. This sample has about 6,100 clones, with around 40% found just once. Sequencing was performed on lung tumor tissue, taken before any cancer treatment. The receptors were gathered from a man aged 35 to 69 with stage III lung adenocarcinoma. CDR3s include the opening cysteine and the closing phenylalanine or tryptophan. A D gene is named only where the DNA matches it firmly. Some rows mark clone size as missing; the rest say once, few, many or name a class of expanded clone.

>TRBD2|TRBJ2-1|TRBV11-3|medium-sized
CASSLFVPSGAHSEQFF
TGTGCCAGCAGCTTATTCGTCCCTAGCGGAGCGCACTCAGAGCAGTTCTTC
>.|TRBJ1-2|TRBV30|.
CAWSVEINYGYTF
TGTGCCTGGAGTGTTGAGATTAACTATGGCTACACCTTC
>.|TRBJ2-5|TRBV28|.
CASSPHGRGKETQYF
TGTGCCAGCAGTCCCCACGGGAGAGGGAAGGAGACCCAGTACTTC
>.|TRBJ2-7|TRBV7-8|.
CASSLRISYEQYF
TGTGCCAGCAGCTTACGGATCTCCTACGAGCAGTACTTC
>TRBD1|TRBJ2-7|TRBV28|.
CASSLSDYRGQYF
TGTGCCAGCAGTTTAAGCGATTACAGGGGGCAGTACTTC
>TRBD2|TRBJ2-1|TRBV18|.
CASSPASGGAYNEQFF
TGTGCCAGCTCACCAGCTAGCGGGGGGGCCTACAATGAGCAGTTCTTC
>.|TRBJ2-3|TRBV18|.
CASSPAERIAQYF
TGTGCCAGCTCACCGGCGGAGCGCATTGCGCAGTATTTT
>.|TRBJ2-5|TRBV12-5|few
CASAGSPETQYF
TGTGCCAGCGCCGGGTCCCCAGAGACCCAGTACTTC
>TRBD2|TRBJ2-1|TRBV19|.
CATRLAVNSYNEQFF
TGTGCCACCCGACTAGCGGTTAACTCCTACAATGAGCAGTTCTTC
>.|TRBJ2-3|TRBV7-1|few
CASSLVGVDTQYF
TGTGCCAGCAGCTTAGTGGGGGTGGATACGCAGTATTTT
>.|TRBJ1-5|TRBV30|.
CAWSVSGLNQPQHF
TGTGCCTGGAGTGTAAGCGGCCTCAATCAGCCCCAGCATTTT
>TRBD2|TRBJ2-7|TRBV5-1|.
CASSLGGNPYEQYF
TGCGCCAGCAGCCTGGGGGGGAACCCCTACGAGCAGTACTTC
>.|TRBJ1-1|TRBV11-3|medium-sized
CASSLEQGRSTEAFF
TGTGCCAGCAGCTTAGAACAGGGAAGAAGCACTGAAGCTTTCTTT
>TRBD2|TRBJ2-1|TRBV19|.
CASSIDRASGTYNEQFF
TGTGCCAGTAGTATAGATCGGGCTAGCGGGACCTACAATGAGCAGTTCTTC
>TRBD1|TRBJ1-5|TRBV5-1|.
CASSQGGTGEYQPQHF
TGCGCCAGCAGCCAAGGAGGGACAGGGGAATACCAGCCCCAGCATTTT
>.|TRBJ1-5|TRBV14|.
CASSQVRGNQPQHF
TGTGCCAGCAGCCAGGTGAGGGGAAATCAGCCCCAGCATTTT
>.|TRBJ2-3|TRBV19|.
CASSWTSNPGTQYF
TGTGCCAGTAGTTGGACTTCTAACCCGGGTACGCAGTATTTT
>.|TRBJ1-5|TRBV30|.
CAWSVAQGRQPQHF
TGTGCCTGGAGTGTGGCTCAGGGGAGGCAGCCCCAGCATTTT
>TRBD1|TRBJ1-1|TRBV19|.
CASSIRGTGHFEAFF
TGTGCCAGTAGTATCCGCGGGACAGGGCACTTTGAAGCTTTCTTT
>.|TRBJ2-7|TRBV29-1|.
CSVGRTAYEQYF
TGCAGCGTTGGCAGGACTGCCTACGAGCAGTACTTC
>TRBD1|TRBJ2-7|TRBV11-3|.
CASSSRTGGLYEQYF
TGTGCCAGCAGCTCTCGGACAGGGGGCCTCTACGAGCAGTACTTC
>.|TRBJ2-3|TRBV9|few
CASSVRVTASGDTQYF
TGTGCCAGCAGCGTACGGGTTACCGCGTCCGGGGATACGCAGTATTTT
>.|TRBJ2-2|TRBV10-2|.
CASSEPGPAELFF
TGCGCCAGCAGTGAGCCGGGACCGGCGGAGCTGTTTTTT
>.|TRBJ1-4|TRBV15|once
CATSRDGQGSEKLFF
TGTGCCACCAGCAGAGATGGGCAGGGAAGCGAAAAACTGTTTTTT
>.|TRBJ2-7|TRBV6-8|.
CASSGTYREEQYF
TGTGCCAGCAGTGGGACGTATAGAGAGGAGCAGTACTTC
>TRBD2|TRBJ2-7|TRBV9|large
CASSVGIGGLAGDQSEQYF
TGTGCCAGCAGCGTAGGGATAGGGGGACTAGCGGGAGATCAGAGCGAGCAGTACTTC
>TRBD1|TRBJ1-1|TRBV19|.
CASSLGQGVSEAFF
TGTGCCAGTAGCCTGGGACAGGGTGTCTCTGAAGCTTTCTTT
>.|TRBJ2-1|TRBV19|.
CASSPGLDSYNEQFF
TGTGCCAGTAGTCCGGGACTGGATTCCTACAATGAGCAGTTCTTC
>.|TRBJ2-3|TRBV14|.
CASSQAWSRTGDTQYF
TGTGCCAGCAGCCAAGCGTGGTCACGGACGGGAGATACGCAGTATTTT
>.|TRBJ2-1|TRBV6-8|few
CASSFPDSPGEQFF
TGTGCCAGCAGTTTTCCCGACTCCCCAGGGGAGCAGTTCTTC
>.|TRBJ1-2|TRBV18|.
CATSFQGSGYGYTF
TGTGCCACCTCATTTCAGGGGTCTGGCTATGGCTACACCTTC
>.|TRBJ2-3|TRBV30|.
CAWSFQFSTDTQYF
TGTGCCTGGAGTTTCCAGTTCTCCACAGATACGCAGTATTTT
>.|TRBJ1-4|TRBV14|medium-sized
CASSQVGGSEKLFF
TGTGCCAGCAGCCAAGTGGGGGGGAGCGAAAAACTGTTTTTT
>.|TRBJ2-3|TRBV2|few
CASSEAGYGTDTQYF
TGTGCCAGCAGTGAAGCGGGATATGGCACAGATACGCAGTATTTT
>.|TRBJ1-4|TRBV11-3|medium-sized
CASSQGDRDDEKLFF
TGTGCCAGCAGCCAGGGAGACAGAGACGATGAAAAACTGTTTTTT
>.|TRBJ1-5|TRBV12-5|.
CASGRDNQPQHF
TGTGCTAGTGGCCGGGACAATCAGCCCCAGCATTTT
>.|TRBJ1-6|TRBV9|few
CASSVAPTDSPLHF
TGTGCCAGCAGCGTAGCCCCGACGGATTCACCCCTCCACTTT
>.|TRBJ1-5|TRBV1|.
CASSQEGHSNQPQHF
TGCGCCAGCAGCCAAGAGGGGCATAGCAATCAGCCCCAGCATTTT
>TRBD2|TRBJ2-5|TRBV28|.
CASSARTSGIQETQYF
TGTGCCAGTAGTGCCCGGACTAGCGGGATTCAAGAGACCCAGTACTTC
>TRBD1|TRBJ2-2|TRBV9|many
CASSPRTGMDGELFF
TGTGCCAGCAGCCCTAGGACAGGGATGGACGGGGAGCTGTTTTTT
>TRBD2|TRBJ2-3|TRBV11-3|medium-sized
CASSSAGLAGEAQYF
TGTGCCAGCAGCTCCGCGGGACTAGCGGGGGAGGCGCAGTATTTT
>.|TRBJ1-1|TRBV6-4|.
CASSYPGEAFF
TGTGCCAGCAGTTACCCCGGGGAAGCTTTCTTT
>.|TRBJ2-5|TRBV11-3|.
CASSLVGGGETQYF
TGTGCCAGCAGCTTAGTAGGTGGGGGGGAGACCCAGTACTTC
>.|TRBJ1-3|TRBV10-2|.
CASSEQMGNTIYF
TGCGCCAGCAGTGAACAGATGGGAAACACCATATATTTT
>.|TRBJ2-1|TRBV23-1|few
CASSQPYGNEQFF
TGCGCCAGCAGTCAGCCCTATGGAAATGAGCAGTTCTTC
>TRBD2|TRBJ2-5|TRBV28|.
CASSYQLAGAGETQYF
TGTGCCAGCAGCTACCAGCTAGCGGGAGCGGGAGAGACCCAGTACTTC
>TRBD1|TRBJ2-1|TRBV19|.
CASSIPGQRNNEQFF
TGTGCCAGTAGTATCCCGGGACAGAGGAACAATGAGCAGTTCTTC
>TRBD2|TRBJ2-5|TRBV6-8|.
CASSGLVGETQYF
TGTGCCAGCAGCGGACTAGTGGGTGAGACCCAGTACTTC
>.|TRBJ2-5|TRBV11-3|medium-sized
CASSLNSVRGETQYF
TGTGCCAGCAGCTTGAACTCCGTCCGCGGGGAGACCCAGTACTTC
>.|TRBJ2-7|TRBV29-1|.
CSVQDVSYEQYF
TGCAGCGTACAGGACGTCAGCTACGAGCAGTACTTC
>.|TRBJ2-3|TRBV10-3|.
CAISDGQGETDTQYF
TGTGCCATCAGTGACGGGCAGGGAGAGACAGATACGCAGTATTTT